This T cell receptor beta chain was documented in a study of OX40 agonist ivuxolimab in advanced cancers. Assay used: immunoSEQ multiplex PCR; TCRdb lists only in-frame clones, some missing. The sample holds about 79,000 clones, about 95% seen once. Sequences were derived from CD4+ or CD8+ T cells sorted from blood, sampled in a trial of the OX40 agonist ivuxolimab. The sequence was collected from an adult with an advanced solid tumor such as melanoma, head and neck, liver or kidney cancer.

DNA of the CDR3: TGTGCCAGTAGTATGGGATCAGGGGATGAGCAGTTCTTC. This gives the protein CASSMGSGDEQFF. This rearrangement joins TRBV19 to TRBJ2-1, with TRBD1 as a possible D gene (6 bases). The germline gives CDR1 LNHDA, CDR2 SQIVND (reference sequence). This CDR3 has 13 residues. Trimming pared 3 bases from V and 8 bases from J, leaving 11 bases between.